This T cell receptor (beta chain) comes out of a study of OX40 agonist ivuxolimab in advanced cancers. General notes on the study: Ivuxolimab, which targeted the costimulatory receptor OX40 (CD134), was an agonistic, fully human IgG2 monoclonal antibody. Intravenous ivuxolimab was administered to patients every 2 weeks at six dose levels: 0.01, 0.1, 0.3, 1.5, 3 and 10 mg/kg. Of the approximately 50 dose-escalation patients, hepatocellular carcinoma was present in about 20, melanoma in around 15, renal cell carcinoma in 9 and head and neck cancer in 9. The dose-escalation cohort was about 87% male with a mean age of about 54 years, ranging from roughly 23 to 80. Prior anti-PD-1, anti-PD-L1 or anti-CTLA-4 therapy was permitted, and checkpoint inhibitors had been received by approximately 39% of dose-escalation patients. Partial responses were achieved by three dose-escalation patients, of whom one had hepatocellular carcinoma and two had cutaneous melanoma. The purpose of peripheral TCRbeta sequencing was to test whether ivuxolimab changed TCR sequence diversity and led to clonal T-cell expansion. The paper describes the monotherapy dose-escalation part (N of about 57 patients) of the phase I trial of ivuxolimab. The study at large found these results: Antigen specificity was not determined for the clonally expanded peripheral T cells. In partial responders in the 0.1-3.0 mg/kg groups, normalized peripheral clonal expansion was found to be among the lowest, especially among CD8+ T cells. Low levels of normalized T-cell clonal expansion were also seen in some patients who did not respond. After ivuxolimab, CD8+ T cells had more expanded clones than CD4+ T cells on average. At doses from 0.1 to 3.0 mg/kg, clonal expansion was seen in both CD4+ and CD8+ blood T cells between baseline and week 6.

The CDR3, cysteine through phenylalanine, is 14 amino acids long. Only the CDR3 portion is preserved as DNA: 42 bases, with reading frame beginning at the first base. The germline V gene specifies MRHNA as CDR1 and SNTAGT as CDR2. A distance of 8 bases separates the germline ends of V and J, which lose 4 bases and 2 bases respectively. The trial excluded patients who had a history of autoimmune disease or who were on systemic immunosuppression. Peripheral blood for TCR sequencing was drawn from every dose cohort at baseline, at cycle 4 day 1 and at cycle 7 day 1. Samples were obtained from an open-label, multicenter, first-in-human phase I dose-escalation trial of ivuxolimab. Adults with locally advanced or metastatic melanoma, renal cell carcinoma, hepatocellular carcinoma or head and neck squamous cell carcinoma were enrolled in the trial. Before TCR sequencing, CD4+ and CD8+ T cells were separately sorted from peripheral blood.

On this clone: The specificity of this receptor is unknown. No base quality information exists; no much larger clone differs at one position.

Genomic DNA was extracted from sorted cells for sequencing of the TCRbeta CDR3 region. The immunoSEQ Assay was used to sequence the TCRbeta CDR3 regions. TCRdb stores this immuneACCESS table with in-frame sequences only. Part of the clones is absent; in the studies checked, under half of the shortfall reflects unresolved V genes, and no reason is known for the rest. The sample data list 50,000 to 70,000 clones, and approximately 86% of these were observed just once. The ten largest make up around 2.8% of the sample. The V and J segments used are TRBV6-4 and TRBJ2-2; there is no confident call for the D gene. Sequencing was performed on CD4+ or CD8+ T cells sorted from blood, taken in a trial of the OX40 agonist ivuxolimab. The sequence was collected from an adult with an advanced solid tumor such as melanoma, head and neck, liver or kidney cancer. The DNA sequence follows: TGTGCCAGCAGTGTCGACCCAAACACCGGGGAGCTGTTTTTT. This is translated as CASSVDPNTGELFF.